A selection of T cell receptor beta chains follows, all from one sample in a study of T-cell reconstitution after alpha-beta-depleted transplantation in children. TCRdb re-called the PCR reads with MiXCR, one entry per CDR3 protein. This sample carries over 150,000 distinct CDR3 sequences, 6.3% of them seen once, and the ten largest clones take under 6%. This specimen was PBMCs, taken before TCRalphabeta/CD19-depleted stem cell transplant. The receptor set was obtained from a girl younger than two with combined immunodeficiency, due to receive a stem cell transplant. Each CDR3 is given with its conserved first and last residue. D genes are given only for firm matches. The size entry is marked missing in some rows and otherwise reads once, few, many or a size class.

CDR3: CASSLDRGNEQFF
DNA: TGTGCCAGCAGCTTGGACAGGGGCAATGAGCAGTTCTTC
size: many
D: TRBD1
V: TRBV7-8
J: TRBJ2-1

CDR3: CASTLTPLAGGEETQYF
DNA: TGTGCCAGCACCCTCACCCCACTAGCGGGAGGAGAAGAGACCCAGTACTTC
size: -
D: TRBD2
V: TRBV6-1
J: TRBJ2-5

CDR3: CSVEGVRVETQYF
DNA: TGCAGCGTTGAGGGGGTAAGGGTGGAGACCCAGTACTTC
size: many
D: -
V: TRBV29-1
J: TRBJ2-5

CDR3: CASSLAAGYEQYF
DNA: TGTGCCAGCAGCTTGGCGGCAGGGTACGAGCAGTACTTC
size: many
D: -
V: TRBV5-5
J: TRBJ2-7

CDR3: CASSLASWLGRSLTGELFF
DNA: TGCGCCAGCAGCTTGGCCTCGTGGCTTGGCAGAAGTCTAACCGGGGAGCTGTTTTTT
size: many
D: -
V: TRBV5-1
J: TRBJ2-2

CDR3: CASSQDLVGAGANVLTF
DNA: TGCGCCAGCAGCCAAGATTTGGTAGGGGCTGGGGCCAACGTCCTGACTTTC
size: many
D: -
V: TRBV4-3
J: TRBJ2-6

CDR3: CASSYSGTGGLSYNEQFF
DNA: TGTGCCAGCAGTTACTCCGGGACAGGGGGCCTCTCCTACAATGAGCAGTTCTTC
size: -
D: TRBD1
V: TRBV6-2/TRBV6-3
J: TRBJ2-1

CDR3: CASSQDAEYNEQFF
DNA: TGCGCCAGCAGCCAAGACGCGGAGTACAATGAGCAGTTCTTC
size: many
D: -
V: TRBV4-3
J: TRBJ2-1

CDR3: CASSNGTYLTDTQYF
DNA: TGTGCCAGCAGCAACGGGACATACCTCACAGATACGCAGTATTTT
size: many
D: -
V: TRBV12-3/TRBV12-4
J: TRBJ2-3

CDR3: CASSQGTGPIENEQYF
DNA: TGCGCCAGCAGCCAAGGGACAGGGCCGATTGAGAACGAGCAGTACTTC
size: -
D: TRBD1
V: TRBV4-3
J: TRBJ2-7

CDR3: CASSLGLRRARVGREQYF
DNA: TGTGCCAGCAGTTTAGGTTTGAGGCGAGCCCGAGTGGGTCGAGAGCAGTACTTC
size: -
D: -
V: TRBV12-3/TRBV12-4
J: TRBJ2-7

CDR3: CASSPEPSGGSYNEQFF
DNA: TGCGCCAGCAGCCCAGAACCTAGCGGGGGGTCCTACAATGAGCAGTTCTTC
size: -
D: TRBD2
V: TRBV4-3
J: TRBJ2-1

CDR3: CASTRPGWTYEQYF
DNA: TGTGCCAGCACCCGGCCGGGATGGACCTACGAGCAGTACTTC
size: many
D: -
V: TRBV13
J: TRBJ2-7

CDR3: CASSQDRPTSGRATDTQYF
DNA: TGTGCCAGCAGCCAAGATCGGCCAACTAGCGGGAGGGCCACAGATACGCAGTATTTT
size: -
D: TRBD2
V: TRBV3-1
J: TRBJ2-3

CDR3: CASSSPGSGRSEGGTQYF
DNA: TGTGCCAGCAGTTCTCCTGGTAGCGGGAGGTCCGAAGGGGGTACGCAGTATTTT
size: many
D: TRBD2
V: TRBV28
J: TRBJ2-3

CDR3: CSGTVQETQYF
DNA: TGCAGTGGGACTGTCCAAGAGACCCAGTACTTC
size: many
D: -
V: TRBV20-1
J: TRBJ2-5

CDR3: CSASLGQLPYEQYF
DNA: TGCAGTGCTAGCCTCGGACAGCTCCCCTACGAGCAGTACTTC
size: many
D: -
V: TRBV20-1
J: TRBJ2-7

CDR3: CASSYDRSYEQYF
DNA: TGTGCCAGCAGTTACGACCGCTCCTACGAGCAGTACTTC
size: few
D: -
V: TRBV6-5
J: TRBJ2-7

CDR3: CASSLTGVGTQYF
DNA: TGTGCCAGCAGCTTAACCGGGGTAGGGACCCAGTACTTC
size: few
D: -
V: TRBV7-9
J: TRBJ2-5

CDR3: CSAPKGGAPSSYNEQFF
DNA: TGCAGTGCCCCAAAAGGGGGGGCACCGAGCTCCTACAATGAGCAGTTCTTC
size: many
D: -
V: TRBV20-1
J: TRBJ2-1

CDR3: CASSVATGQGINEQFF
DNA: TGTGCCAGCAGCGTAGCTACGGGACAGGGCATCAATGAGCAGTTCTTC
size: many
D: TRBD1
V: TRBV9
J: TRBJ2-1

CDR3: CASSPGPGGYTF
DNA: TGTGCCAGCAGCCCAGGGCCAGGGGGCTACACCTTC
size: many
D: -
V: TRBV6-6
J: TRBJ1-2

CDR3: CSARDWLFSYEQYF
DNA: TGCAGTGCTAGAGATTGGCTCTTCTCCTACGAGCAGTACTTC
size: many
D: -
V: TRBV20-1
J: TRBJ2-7